This T cell receptor (beta chain) derives from a study of T cell responses to AZD1222 COVID-19 vaccine. Only in-frame clones appear in the TCRdb table, and some are missing; sequencing was by immunoSEQ multiplex PCR. Here the sample spans 150,000 to 200,000 clones, about 85% being singletons. Overall study findings and caveats: Dominant at 160-218 and 743-854, vaccine-associated CD4 TCRs also spanned spike. Sampling that yielded the repertoires occurred only after the peak T cell response. Donors, mostly white British, included more females; clonal diversity was possibly underestimated.

A word on this clone: Its antigen is not known.

Germline CDR1 MNHEY, CDR2 SVGAGI. The CDR3 is 15 residues long. V shed 6 bases, J shed 5 bases, and the junction held 12 bases outside the gene matches. Sample: peripheral blood, taken on day 0 of AZD1222 vaccination. The chain recombines TRBV6-5 with TRBJ2-5; TRBD2 matches 7 bases. The TCR sequence derives from an adult in good health. The CDR3 DNA is TGTGCCAGCAGGAGTAGGGGTCTAGCGGTGGAGACCCAGTACTTC. Translating gives CASRSRGLAVETQYF.